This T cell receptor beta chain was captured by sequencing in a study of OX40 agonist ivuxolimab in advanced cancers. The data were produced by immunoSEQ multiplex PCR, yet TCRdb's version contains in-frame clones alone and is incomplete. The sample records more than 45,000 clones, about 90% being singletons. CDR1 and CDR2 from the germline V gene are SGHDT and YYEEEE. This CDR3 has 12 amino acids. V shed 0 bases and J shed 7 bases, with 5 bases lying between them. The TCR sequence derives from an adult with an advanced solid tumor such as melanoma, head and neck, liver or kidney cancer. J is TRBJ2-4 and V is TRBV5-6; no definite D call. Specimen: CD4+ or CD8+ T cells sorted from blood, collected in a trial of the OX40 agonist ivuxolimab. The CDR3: CASSLGDNIQYF. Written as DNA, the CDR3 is TGTGCCAGCAGCTTGGGCGATAACATTCAGTACTTC.